Below are 10 T cell receptor beta chains sequenced from a single sample in a study of cytomegalovirus exposure and HLA in healthy donors. Assay: immunoSEQ multiplex PCR; the TCRdb copy retains only in-frame clones and omits some. The sample has around 150,000 clones; approximately 88% are singletons. Sequenced: PBMCs. The origin of the receptors is a man aged 25-45 years in good health and CMV-seropositive.

The CDR3 coding sequence is TGTGCCAGCAGTGACAGGGGGAACATCTATGGCTACACCTTC. Translated, it gives CASSDRGNIYGYTF. The chain joins TRBV2 to TRBJ1-2; 7 nucleotides align to TRBD1. Germline CDR1 SNHLY, CDR2 FYNNEI. The V segment lost 3 bases and the J segment 4 bases; nucleotides outside the gene matches: 5. The CDR3 covers 14 residues.

The V call is TRBV7-9, the J call TRBJ1-4; a weak D match, TRBD1 (5 bases). V lost 5 bases and J 4 bases, leaving 17 bases between the germline ends. From germline, CDR1 is SEHNR and CDR2 FQNEAQ (reference sequence). The CDR3 extends over 16 amino acids. The CDR3 region is CASSPQGAGLNEKLFF. CDR3 coding DNA: TGTGCCAGCAGCCCCCAGGGCGCAGGGCTTAATGAAAAACTGTTTTTT.

The genes are TRBV28 and TRBJ1-1; D is undetermined. This CDR3 region has 15 residues. Trimming took 8 bases from V and 1 from J, leaving 17 bases between them. Germline CDR1 is MDHEN and CDR2 is SYDVKM. CDR3 DNA sequence: TGTGCCAGCCGTACGGGATCAACTCGGAACACTGAAGCTTTCTTT. Translating it yields CASRTGSTRNTEAFF.

J is TRBJ2-2 and V is TRBV7-3; D is possibly TRBD2 (6 bases). The CDR3 sequence is 15 residues long. The germline V gene has CDR1 SGHTA and CDR2 FQGTGA. V lost 5 bases and J lost 3, with 13 bases in between. CDR3 DNA: TGTGCCAGCAGCCGTGGGGGAGGAGACACCGGGGAGCTGTTTTTT. Its translation: CASSRGGGDTGELFF.

The rearrangement links TRBV6-1 to TRBJ1-5; possible D gene TRBD1, 6 bases. CDR1 is MNHNS and CDR2 is SASEGT in the germline V gene. This CDR3 comprises 13 residues. V lost 7 bases and J 7 bases, leaving 14 bases between the germline ends. CDR3 DNA sequence: TGTGCCAGCAAGTACAGGGAAGGGCAGCCCCAGCATTTT. Translation gives CASKYREGQPQHF.

The chain combines TRBV28 with TRBJ1-2, with D possibly matching TRBD1 (5 bases). The CDR3 extends over 16 amino acids. Germline CDR1 is MDHEN and CDR2 is SYDVKM. V lost 2 bases and J 4 bases, leaving 17 bases between the germline ends. The CDR3 protein is CASSLMTAGGPYGYTF. CDR3 coding DNA: TGTGCCAGCAGTTTAATGACAGCGGGAGGTCCCTATGGCTACACCTTC.

This clone has only a few counts. CDR3 nucleotides: TGCAGCGTTACAGGGGAGTACTACGAGCAGTACTTC. Translation: CSVTGEYYEQYF. The chain links TRBV29-1 to TRBJ2-7, with 7 nucleotides matching TRBD1. CDR1 and CDR2 from the germline V gene are SQVTM and ANQGSEA. Trimming cost V 5 bases and J 3 bases; bases outside gene matches: 4. This CDR3 has 12 amino acids.

In this sample, this clone turned up once. V is TRBV28 and J is TRBJ1-5; 11 positions match TRBD1. CDR3 size: 16 residues. Trimming took 5 bases from V and 6 from J; bases not matched to a gene: 9. CDR1 is MDHEN, CDR2 SYDVKM, per germline. CDR3: CASSAPGTGGSQPQHF. The CDR3 DNA reads as TGTGCCAGCAGTGCCCCCGGGACAGGGGGAAGTCAGCCCCAGCATTTT.

This chain uses TRBV6-5 with TRBJ2-7; 7 bases fit TRBD1. From germline, CDR1 is MNHEY and CDR2 SVGAGI. With V trimmed by 6 bases and J by 3 bases, 11 bases remained unmatched. CDR3 length: 15 residues. DNA of the CDR3: TGTGCCAGCAGCCGCACCGGGACAGCGAACTACGAGCAGTACTTC. Protein product: CASSRTGTANYEQYF.

The J gene is TRBJ2-7, the V gene TRBV5-1, with D hard to call. V was pared by 1 base and J by 0 bases, with 11 bases between. The CDR3 totals 15 residues. CDR1 and CDR2 from the germline V gene are SGHRS and YFSETQ. CDR3 in amino acids: CASSLTGRSSYEQYF. CDR3 DNA sequence: TGCGCCAGCAGCTTGACCGGTCGGAGCTCCTACGAGCAGTACTTC.